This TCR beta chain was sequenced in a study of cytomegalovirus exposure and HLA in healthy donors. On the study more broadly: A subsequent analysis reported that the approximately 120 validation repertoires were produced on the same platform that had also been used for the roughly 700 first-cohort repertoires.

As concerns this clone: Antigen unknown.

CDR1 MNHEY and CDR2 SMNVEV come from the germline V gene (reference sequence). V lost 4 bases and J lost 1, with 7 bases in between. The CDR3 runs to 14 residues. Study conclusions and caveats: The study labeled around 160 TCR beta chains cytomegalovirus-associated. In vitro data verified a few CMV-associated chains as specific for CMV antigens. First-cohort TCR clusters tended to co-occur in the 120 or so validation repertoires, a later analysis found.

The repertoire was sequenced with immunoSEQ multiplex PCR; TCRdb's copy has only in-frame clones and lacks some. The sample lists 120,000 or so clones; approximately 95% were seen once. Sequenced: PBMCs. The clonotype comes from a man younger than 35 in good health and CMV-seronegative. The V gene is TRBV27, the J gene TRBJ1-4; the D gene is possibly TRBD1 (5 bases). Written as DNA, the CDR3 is TGTGCCAGCAGTTGGGGCGGAACTAATGAAAAACTGTTTTTT. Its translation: CASSWGGTNEKLFF.